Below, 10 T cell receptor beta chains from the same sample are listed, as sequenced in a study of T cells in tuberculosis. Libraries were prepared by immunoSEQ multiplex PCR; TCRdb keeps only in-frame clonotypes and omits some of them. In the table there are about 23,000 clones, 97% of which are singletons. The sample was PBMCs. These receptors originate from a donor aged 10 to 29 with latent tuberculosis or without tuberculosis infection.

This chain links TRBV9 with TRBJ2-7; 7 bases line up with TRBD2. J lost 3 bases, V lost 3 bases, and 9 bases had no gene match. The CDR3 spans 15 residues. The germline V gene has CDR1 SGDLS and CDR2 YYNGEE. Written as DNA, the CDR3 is TGTGCCAGCAGCGACCCTCTGGGGGAGGGCTACGAGCAGTACTTC. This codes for CASSDPLGEGYEQYF.

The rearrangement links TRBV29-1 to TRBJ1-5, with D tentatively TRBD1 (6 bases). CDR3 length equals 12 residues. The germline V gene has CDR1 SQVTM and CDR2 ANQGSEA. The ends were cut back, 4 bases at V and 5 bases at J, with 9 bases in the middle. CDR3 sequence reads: CSVGSGDQPQHF. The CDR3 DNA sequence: TGCAGCGTTGGGTCAGGGGATCAGCCCCAGCATTTT. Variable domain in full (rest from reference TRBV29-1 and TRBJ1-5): SAVISQKPSRDICQRGTSLTIQCQVDSQVTMMFWYRQQPGQSLTLIATANQGSEATYESGFVIDKFPISRPNLTFSTLTVSNMSPEDSSIYLCSVGSGDQPQHFGDGTRLSIL.

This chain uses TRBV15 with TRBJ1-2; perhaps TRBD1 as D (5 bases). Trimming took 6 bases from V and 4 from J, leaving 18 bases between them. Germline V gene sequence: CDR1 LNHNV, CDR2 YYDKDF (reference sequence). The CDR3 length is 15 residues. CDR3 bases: TGTGCCACCAGTGCACTCCAGCAGGGACTCTATGGCTACACCTTC. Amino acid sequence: CATSALQQGLYGYTF.

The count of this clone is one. CDR3 residues: CASSEAKSFPRADNEAFF. As DNA, the CDR3 is TGTGCCAGCAGTGAAGCCAAGAGTTTCCCTAGAGCAGATAATGAAGCTTTCTTT. This chain connects TRBV2 to TRBJ1-1; D not resolved. The CDR3 has 18 residues. Germline V gene lookup returns CDR1 SNHLY and CDR2 FYNNEI. V was cut by 0 bases and J by 7 bases, with 24 bases left in between.

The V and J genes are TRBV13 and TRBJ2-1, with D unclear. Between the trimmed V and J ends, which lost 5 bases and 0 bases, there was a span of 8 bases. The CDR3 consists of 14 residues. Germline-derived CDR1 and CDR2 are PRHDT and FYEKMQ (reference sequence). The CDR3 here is CASSPGFSYNEQFF. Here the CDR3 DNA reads TGTGCCAGCAGCCCCGGGTTCTCCTACAATGAGCAGTTCTTC.

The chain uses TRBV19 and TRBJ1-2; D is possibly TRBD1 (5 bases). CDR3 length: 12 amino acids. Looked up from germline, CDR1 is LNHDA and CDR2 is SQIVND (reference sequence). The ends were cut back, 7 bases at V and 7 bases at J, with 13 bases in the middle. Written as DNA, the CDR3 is TGTGCCAGTAATCAGGGTCTGGGTGGCTACACCTTC. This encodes CASNQGLGGYTF.

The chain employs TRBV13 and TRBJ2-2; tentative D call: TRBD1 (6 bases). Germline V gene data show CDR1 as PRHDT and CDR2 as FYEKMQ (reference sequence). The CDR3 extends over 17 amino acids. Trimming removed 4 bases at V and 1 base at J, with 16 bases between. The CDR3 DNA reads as TGTGCCAGCAGCTCTACAGGGATCTTAGGGAACACCGGGGAGCTGTTTTTT. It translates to CASSSTGILGNTGELFF. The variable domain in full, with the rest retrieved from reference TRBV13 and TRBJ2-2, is AAGVIQSPRHLIKEKRETATLKCYPIPRHDTVYWYQQGPGQDPQFLISFYEKMQSDKGSIPDRFSAQQFSDYHSELNMSSLELGDSALYFCASSSTGILGNTGELFFGEGSRLTVL.

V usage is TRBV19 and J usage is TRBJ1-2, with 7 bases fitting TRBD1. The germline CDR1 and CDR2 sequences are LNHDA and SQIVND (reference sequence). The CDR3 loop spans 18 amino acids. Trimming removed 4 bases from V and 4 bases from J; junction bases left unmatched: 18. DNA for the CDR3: TGTGCCAGTAGTACGAACGACGGCCGGGACAGAGGCTCCTATGGCTACACCTTC. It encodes CASSTNDGRDRGSYGYTF.

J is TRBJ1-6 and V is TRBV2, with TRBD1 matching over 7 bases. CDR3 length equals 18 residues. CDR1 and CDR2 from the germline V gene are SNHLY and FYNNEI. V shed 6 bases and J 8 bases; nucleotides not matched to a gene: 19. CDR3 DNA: TGTGCCAGCAGCCCTACCGCAGGACAGGTCAATATAGATTCACCCCTCCACTTT. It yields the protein CASSPTAGQVNIDSPLHF.

CDR3 coding DNA: TGTGCCACCACAGACAGGACTAACTATGGCTACACCTTC. Protein sequence: CATTDRTNYGYTF. The gene calls are TRBV19 and TRBJ1-2, with TRBD1 as a possible D gene (6 bases). This CDR3 comprises 13 residues. Germline assignment: CDR1 LNHDA and CDR2 SQIVND (reference sequence). The V end lost 10 bases, the J end lost 0 bases, and 12 bases lay between the germline ends.